A selection of T cell receptor beta chains follows, all from one sample in a study of blood T cell repertoires in COVID-19. This table comes from immunoSEQ multiplex PCR, and its TCRdb copy is limited to in-frame clones, with some not included. This table holds more than 80,000 clones, less than 85% found once. Sequencing used peripheral blood. The receptors were sampled from a woman between 55 and 75 years old with acute or convalescent COVID-19. The CDR3 runs from the conserved cysteine through the conserved F or W. D genes are given only for firm matches. Expanded clones get a size class; other rows say once, few or many, or leave the size out.

TRBD1	TRBV7-3	TRBJ1-5	.	CASSRTGDSQPQHF	TGTGCCAGCAGCAGAACAGGGGATAGTCAGCCCCAGCATTTT
.	TRBV19	TRBJ2-7	.	CASSIGGHSYEQYF	TGTGCCAGTAGTATAGGCGGGCATTCCTACGAGCAGTACTTC
TRBD2	TRBV6-5	TRBJ2-5	.	CASTHRGGRETQYF	TGTGCCAGCACCCACCGGGGCGGGAGAGAGACCCAGTACTTC
TRBD1	TRBV20-1	TRBJ1-2	.	CSAPTGGGYTF	TGCAGTGCTCCGACAGGGGGTGGCTACACCTTC
.	TRBV14	TRBJ1-6	.	CASSVYTNSPLHF	TGTGCCAGCAGCGTTTACACAAATTCACCCCTCCACTTT
TRBD1	TRBV29-1	TRBJ1-1	.	CSATDRVFTEAFF	TGCAGCGCTACGGACAGGGTCTTCACTGAAGCTTTCTTT
.	TRBV3-1/TRBV3-2	TRBJ2-3	.	CASSQAYRERTDTQYF	TGTGCCAGCAGCCAAGCATACAGGGAAAGGACAGATACGCAGTATTTT
.	TRBV6-5	TRBJ1-1	once	CASRANTEAFF	TGTGCCAGCAGGGCTAACACTGAAGCTTTCTTT
TRBD1	TRBV2	TRBJ1-4	.	CASSEQGGGEKLFF	TGTGCCAGCAGTGAACAGGGGGGCGGCGAAAAACTGTTTTTT
.	TRBV28	TRBJ1-2	.	CASSLRARGSSYGYTF	TGTGCCAGCAGTTTACGGGCCCGGGGGTCTTCCTATGGCTACACCTTC
.	TRBV7-2	TRBJ1-5	.	CASSLTRNQPQHF	TGTGCCAGCAGCTTGACACGCAATCAGCCCCAGCATTTT
.	TRBV3-1/TRBV3-2	TRBJ2-2	.	CASSHGSVGTGELFF	TGTGCCAGCAGCCACGGTTCCGTCGGGACCGGGGAGCTGTTTTTT
.	TRBV6-6	TRBJ2-5	.	CATSWRDSGETQYF	TGTGCCACCTCGTGGAGGGACTCAGGGGAGACCCAGTACTTC
.	TRBV7-2	TRBJ1-1	.	CASSLGGVNTEAFF	TGTGCCAGCAGCTTAGGGGGGGTTAACACTGAAGCTTTCTTT
.	TRBV6-5	TRBJ1-3	.	CASSLTGGNTIYF	TGTGCCAGCAGTCTTACAGGGGGAAACACCATATATTTT
.	TRBV11-2	TRBJ1-2	.	CASSLDTNRIYGYTF	TGTGCCAGCAGCTTAGACACGAACAGGATCTATGGCTACACCTTC
TRBD1	TRBV7-9	TRBJ2-7	.	CASSSFRDRAGEQYF	TGTGCCAGCAGCTCCTTTAGGGACAGGGCGGGAGAGCAGTACTTC
TRBD2	TRBV5-1	TRBJ2-3	once	CASSLGLAATTDTQYF	TGCGCCAGCAGCTTGGGACTAGCAGCTACCACAGATACGCAGTATTTT
.	TRBV7-7	TRBJ2-7	.	CASSPSGAGEQYF	TGTGCTAGCAGCCCCTCTGGGGCAGGGGAGCAGTACTTC
TRBD1	TRBV6-5	TRBJ1-1	.	CASRRAYRGTEAFF	TGTGCCAGCAGGAGGGCGTACAGGGGCACTGAAGCTTTCTTT
.	TRBV10-1	TRBJ2-4	.	CASSESSGVGKNIQYF	TGCGCCAGCAGTGAGTCTTCGGGAGTGGGCAAAAACATTCAGTACTTC
TRBD2	TRBV5-4	TRBJ2-5	.	CASSLRLAANQETQYF	TGTGCCAGCAGCCTACGACTAGCGGCAAACCAAGAGACCCAGTACTTC
.	TRBV25-1	TRBJ1-6	.	CASSARGNAPLHF	TGTGCCAGCAGTGCCAGGGGCAACGCACCCCTCCACTTT
TRBD2	TRBV7-6	TRBJ2-1	.	CASSLISGTSGNYEQFF	TGTGCCAGCAGCTTAATATCGGGGACTAGCGGGAACTATGAGCAGTTCTTC
TRBD1	TRBV7-2	TRBJ1-6	many	CASSFSSGQDSPLHF	TGTGCCAGCAGCTTTTCGTCGGGACAGGATTCACCCCTCCACTTT
.	TRBV18	TRBJ1-3	.	CASSQLYSPEGSGNTIYF	TGTGCCAGCTCACAGCTCTATTCCCCAGAGGGTTCTGGAAACACCATATATTTT
.	TRBV30	TRBJ1-1	.	CAWSGGNGLLAFF	TGTGCCTGGAGTGGAGGAAACGGACTCCTTGCTTTCTTT
TRBD1	TRBV10-2	TRBJ1-5	.	CASSESDRAGQPQHF	TGCGCCAGCAGTGAGTCGGACAGGGCTGGGCAGCCCCAGCATTTT
TRBD1	TRBV28	TRBJ2-5	.	CASSLGPGGDQETQYF	TGTGCCAGCAGTCTCGGGCCAGGGGGAGACCAAGAGACCCAGTACTTC
.	TRBV6-5	TRBJ1-1	.	CASRAGGASGTEAFF	TGTGCCAGCAGGGCCGGGGGGGCGTCGGGCACTGAAGCTTTCTTT
TRBD2	TRBV6-2/TRBV6-3	TRBJ2-7	.	CASRYSGGAGEQYF	TGTGCCAGCAGGTACAGCGGGGGGGCAGGAGAGCAGTACTTC
.	TRBV24-1	TRBJ2-3	.	CATSDSFPDTQYF	TGTGCCACCAGTGACTCCTTCCCAGATACGCAGTATTTT
.	TRBV19	TRBJ1-2	few	CASSPTGYDYGYTF	TGTGCCAGTAGCCCTACAGGGTATGACTATGGCTACACCTTC
TRBD1	TRBV30	TRBJ1-1	.	CAWSRSTGFPTEAFF	TGTGCCTGGAGTAGATCGACAGGGTTCCCCACTGAAGCTTTCTTT
.	TRBV5-1	TRBJ1-2	.	CASSPSDSYYGYTF	TGCGCCAGCAGCCCGTCGGACAGTTACTATGGCTACACCTTC
TRBD1	TRBV13	TRBJ1-5	.	CASSLGGTVNQPQHF	TGTGCCAGCAGCTTAGGCGGGACAGTTAATCAGCCCCAGCATTTT
.	TRBV12-3/TRBV12-4	TRBJ2-1	once	CASKGGHEQFF	TGTGCCAGCAAAGGGGGACATGAGCAGTTCTTC
TRBD1	TRBV30	TRBJ2-7	.	CAWGQGYEQYF	TGTGCCTGGGGACAGGGATACGAGCAGTACTTC
TRBD1	TRBV5-6	TRBJ1-1	.	CASSLATGTYEAFF	TGTGCCAGCAGCTTGGCGACAGGGACGTATGAAGCTTTCTTT
.	TRBV7-2	TRBJ2-1	.	CASSPGRGSSYNEQFF	TGTGCCAGCAGCCCCGGCCGGGGGAGCTCCTACAATGAGCAGTTCTTC
TRBD1	TRBV4-1	TRBJ1-2	.	CASSQPNRGRNYGYTF	TGCGCCAGCAGCCAACCAAACAGGGGGCGCAACTATGGCTACACCTTC
TRBD1	TRBV19	TRBJ2-7	.	CATTPEGQGGREQYF	TGTGCCACCACCCCGGAGGGACAGGGAGGCCGCGAGCAGTACTTC
.	TRBV6-6	TRBJ1-4	.	CASSSETGSGSF	TGTGCCAGCAGTTCCGAAACAGGGAGCGGTTCTTTT
.	TRBV25-1	TRBJ2-2	.	CASSPSPSNTGELFF	TGTGCCAGCAGCCCCAGTCCCTCGAACACCGGGGAGCTGTTTTTT
TRBD2	TRBV10-3	TRBJ2-7	.	CAIQTREGEQYF	TGTGCCATACAAACTAGGGAGGGTGAGCAGTACTTC
TRBD1	TRBV5-1	TRBJ1-1	few	CASSGQGGGTEAFF	TGCGCCAGCAGCGGACAGGGAGGCGGCACTGAAGCTTTCTTT
.	TRBV12-3/TRBV12-4	TRBJ1-5	.	CASSSSYQPQHF	TGTGCCAGCAGTTCAAGCTATCAGCCCCAGCATTTT
.	TRBV15	TRBJ2-7	.	CATSRDRLRGSYEQYF	TGTGCCACCAGCAGAGATAGGCTTCGCGGGTCCTACGAGCAGTACTTC
TRBD2	TRBV7-9	TRBJ2-1	.	CASSLASSGGPYNEQFF	TGTGCCAGCAGCTTAGCGAGCAGCGGGGGGCCCTACAATGAGCAGTTCTTC
TRBD1	TRBV10-2	TRBJ1-1	few	CASSETRDRGFEAFF	TGCGCCAGCAGTGAGACCCGGGACAGGGGATTTGAAGCTTTCTTT
TRBD2	TRBV5-8	TRBJ2-2	.	CASSLDPGGNTGELFF	TGTGCCAGCAGCTTGGATCCGGGGGGGAACACCGGGGAGCTGTTTTTT
.	TRBV9	TRBJ2-2	.	CASSVSDRNTGELFF	TGTGCCAGCAGCGTGAGTGACAGGAACACCGGGGAGCTGTTTTTT
TRBD2	TRBV6-6	TRBJ2-1	.	CASSSLAGTNEQFF	TGTGCCAGCAGTTCACTAGCGGGGACCAATGAGCAGTTCTTC
.	TRBV27	TRBJ1-1	.	CASSLGRGTEAFF	TGTGCCAGCAGTTTAGGCAGGGGAACTGAAGCTTTCTTT
.	TRBV11-3	TRBJ2-1	.	CASSLSSSYNEQFF	TGTGCCAGCAGCTTGAGTAGCTCCTACAATGAGCAGTTCTTC
.	TRBV6-5	TRBJ2-3	.	CASENRGTDTQYF	TGTGCCAGCGAGAATCGGGGGACAGATACGCAGTATTTT
TRBD1	TRBV10-3	TRBJ2-3	.	CAISESDRGSDTQYF	TGTGCCATCAGTGAGTCGGACAGGGGTTCGGATACGCAGTATTTT
TRBD2	TRBV5-1	TRBJ2-1	once	CASKLAGGSDEQFF	TGCGCCAGCAAGCTAGCGGGAGGGAGCGATGAGCAGTTCTTC
.	TRBV28	TRBJ2-5	once	CASSLPTGYQETQYF	TGTGCCAGCAGTTTACCTACAGGGTACCAAGAGACCCAGTACTTC